The present TCR beta chain was sequenced within a study of CD8 T cells in ankylosing spondylitis. Study results and limitations: Blood of patients with ankylosing spondylitis appeared to be characterized by a TCR beta motif of several highly homologous variants.

With regard to this clonotype: Its cognate antigen is unknown.

TCRdb analysed the 5' RACE reads with MiXCR anew, one entry per CDR3 protein. Of 100,000 to 150,000 distinct CDR3 sequences listed, over 15% are singletons. Looked up from germline, CDR1 is SGHRS and CDR2 is YFSETQ. The CDR3 is 14 residues long. Trimming removed 4 bases at V and 1 base at J, with 12 bases between. The sample was blood, either unsorted or a sorted T cell fraction (not recorded which). This clonotype originated in a male donor with ankylosing spondylitis. J is TRBJ2-7 and V is TRBV5-1; D might be TRBD2 (5 bases). CDR3 nucleotide sequence: TGCGCCAGCAGCGCCGGACTGCTTTCCTACGAGCAGTACTTC. Amino acid sequence: CASSAGLLSYEQYF.